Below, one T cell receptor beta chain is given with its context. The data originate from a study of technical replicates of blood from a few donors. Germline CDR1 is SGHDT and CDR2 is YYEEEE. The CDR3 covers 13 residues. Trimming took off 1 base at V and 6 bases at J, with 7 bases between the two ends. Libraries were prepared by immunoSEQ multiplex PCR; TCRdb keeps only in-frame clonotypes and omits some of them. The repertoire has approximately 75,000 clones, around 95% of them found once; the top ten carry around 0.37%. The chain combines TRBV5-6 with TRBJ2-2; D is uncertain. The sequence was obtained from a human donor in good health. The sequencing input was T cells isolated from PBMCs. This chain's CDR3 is CASSLISAGELFF. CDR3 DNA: TGTGCCAGCAGCTTGATATCTGCCGGGGAGCTGTTTTTT.